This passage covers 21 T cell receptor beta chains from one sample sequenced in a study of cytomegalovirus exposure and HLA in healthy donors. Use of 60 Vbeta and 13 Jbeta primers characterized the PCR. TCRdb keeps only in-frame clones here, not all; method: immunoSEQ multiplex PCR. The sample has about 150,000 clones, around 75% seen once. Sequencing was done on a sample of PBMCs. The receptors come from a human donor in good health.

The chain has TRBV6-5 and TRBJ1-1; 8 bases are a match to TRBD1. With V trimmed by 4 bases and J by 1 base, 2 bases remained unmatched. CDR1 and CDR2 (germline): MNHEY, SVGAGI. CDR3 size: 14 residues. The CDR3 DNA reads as TGTGCCAGCAGTTCTGGGACAGGGAACACTGAAGCTTTCTTT. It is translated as CASSSGTGNTEAFF.

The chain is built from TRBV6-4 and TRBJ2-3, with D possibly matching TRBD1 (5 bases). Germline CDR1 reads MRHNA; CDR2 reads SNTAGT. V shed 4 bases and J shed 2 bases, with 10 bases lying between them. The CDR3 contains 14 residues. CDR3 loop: CASSGGAPTDTQYF. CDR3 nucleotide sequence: TGTGCCAGCAGTGGGGGCGCCCCCACAGATACGCAGTATTTT.

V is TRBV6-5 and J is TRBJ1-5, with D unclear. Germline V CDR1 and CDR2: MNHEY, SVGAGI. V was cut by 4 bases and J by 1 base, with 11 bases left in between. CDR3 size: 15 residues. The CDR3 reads CASSLRRASNQPQHF. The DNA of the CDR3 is TGTGCCAGCAGTTTGCGGAGAGCGAGCAATCAGCCCCAGCATTTT.

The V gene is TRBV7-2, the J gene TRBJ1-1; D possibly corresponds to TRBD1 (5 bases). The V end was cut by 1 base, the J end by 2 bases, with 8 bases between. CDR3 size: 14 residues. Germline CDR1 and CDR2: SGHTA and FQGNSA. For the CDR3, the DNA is TGTGCCAGCAGCTTAGGCGGACAAAACACTGAAGCTTTCTTT. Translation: CASSLGGQNTEAFF.

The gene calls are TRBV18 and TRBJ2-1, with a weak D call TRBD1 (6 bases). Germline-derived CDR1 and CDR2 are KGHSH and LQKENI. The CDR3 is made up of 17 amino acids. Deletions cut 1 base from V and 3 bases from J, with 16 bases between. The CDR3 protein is CASSPLLRRRGYNEQFF. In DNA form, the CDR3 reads TGTGCCAGCTCACCACTCCTTAGGCGCAGGGGCTACAATGAGCAGTTCTTC.

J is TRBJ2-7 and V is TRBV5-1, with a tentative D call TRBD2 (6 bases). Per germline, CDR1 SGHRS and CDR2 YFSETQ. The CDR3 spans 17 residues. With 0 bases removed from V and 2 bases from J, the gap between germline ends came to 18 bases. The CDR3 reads CASSLGWGVFQTYEQYF. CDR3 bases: TGCGCCAGCAGCTTGGGGTGGGGGGTTTTTCAGACCTACGAGCAGTACTTC.

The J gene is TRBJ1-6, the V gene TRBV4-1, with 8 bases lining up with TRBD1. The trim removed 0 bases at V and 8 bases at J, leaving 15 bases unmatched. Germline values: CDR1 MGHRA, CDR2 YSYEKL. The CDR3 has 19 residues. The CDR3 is CASSQDFGQGLVGDSPLHF. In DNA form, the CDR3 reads TGCGCCAGCAGCCAAGATTTCGGACAGGGATTAGTGGGTGATTCACCCCTCCACTTT.

CDR3 nucleotides: TGTGCCAGCAACGGACAGGGCCCCTTTTCCTACGAGCAGTACTTC. Translating it yields CASNGQGPFSYEQYF. V gene TRBV7-9 combines with J gene TRBJ2-7; 8 positions agree with TRBD1. Germline CDR1 SEHNR, CDR2 FQNEAQ (reference sequence). The CDR3 has 15 amino acids. Germline trimming cut 7 bases from V and 1 base from J; bases unmatched to any gene: 9.

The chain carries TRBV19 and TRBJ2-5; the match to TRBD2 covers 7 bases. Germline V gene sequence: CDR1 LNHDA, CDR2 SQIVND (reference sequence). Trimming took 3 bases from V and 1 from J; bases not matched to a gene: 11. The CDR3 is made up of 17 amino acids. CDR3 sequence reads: CASSMRLAGVGQETQYF. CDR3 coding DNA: TGTGCCAGTAGTATGAGACTTGCGGGAGTCGGCCAAGAGACCCAGTACTTC.

CDR3 in DNA: TGTGCCTGGAGTACGGGACCGGGGGGCACAGATACGCAGTATTTT. This sequence encodes CAWSTGPGGTDTQYF. This chain joins TRBV30 and TRBJ2-3, with D perhaps matching TRBD2 (6 bases). Trimming stripped 2 bases from V and 1 base from J, with 13 bases between. CDR1 and CDR2 (germline): GTSNPN, SVGIG (reference sequence). There are 15 residues in the CDR3.

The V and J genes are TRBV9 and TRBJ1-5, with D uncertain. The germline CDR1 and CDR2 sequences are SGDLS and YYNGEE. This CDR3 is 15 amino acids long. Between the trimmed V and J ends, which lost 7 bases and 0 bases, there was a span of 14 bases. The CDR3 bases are TGTGCCAGCGACTCTTCGGCAACTAGCAATCAGCCCCAGCATTTT. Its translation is CASDSSATSNQPQHF.

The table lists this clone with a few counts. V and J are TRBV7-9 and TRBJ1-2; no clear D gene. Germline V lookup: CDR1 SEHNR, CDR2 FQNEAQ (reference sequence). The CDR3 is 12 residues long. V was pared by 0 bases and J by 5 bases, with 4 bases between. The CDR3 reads CASSLAQYGYTF. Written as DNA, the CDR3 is TGTGCCAGCAGCTTAGCACAGTATGGCTACACCTTC.

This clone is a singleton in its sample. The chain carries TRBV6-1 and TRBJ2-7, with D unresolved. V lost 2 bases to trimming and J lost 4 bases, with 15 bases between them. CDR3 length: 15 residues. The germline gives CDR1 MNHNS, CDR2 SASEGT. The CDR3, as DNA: TGTGCCAGCAGTGAATTTGTTCACACCGAATACGAGCAGTACTTC. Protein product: CASSEFVHTEYEQYF.

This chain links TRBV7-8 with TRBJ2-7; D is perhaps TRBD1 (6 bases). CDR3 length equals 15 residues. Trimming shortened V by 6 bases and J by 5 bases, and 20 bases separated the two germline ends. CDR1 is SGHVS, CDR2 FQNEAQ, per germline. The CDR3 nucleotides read TGTGCCAGCAGTCCCAACAGGGTCATAAGCCACGAGCAGTACTTC. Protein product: CASSPNRVISHEQYF.

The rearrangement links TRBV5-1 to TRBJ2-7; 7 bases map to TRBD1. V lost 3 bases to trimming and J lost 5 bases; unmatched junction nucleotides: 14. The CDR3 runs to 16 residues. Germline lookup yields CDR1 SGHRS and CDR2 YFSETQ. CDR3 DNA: TGCGCCAGCAGCTCGACAGGGTGGGCCTTCTACGACGAGCAGTACTTC. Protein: CASSSTGWAFYDEQYF.

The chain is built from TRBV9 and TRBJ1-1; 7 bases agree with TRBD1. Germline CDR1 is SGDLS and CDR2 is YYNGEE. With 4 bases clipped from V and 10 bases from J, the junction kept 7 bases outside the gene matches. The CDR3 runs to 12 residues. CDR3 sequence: CASSTGGGPAFF. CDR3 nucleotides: TGTGCCAGCAGCACCGGAGGGGGCCCAGCTTTCTTT. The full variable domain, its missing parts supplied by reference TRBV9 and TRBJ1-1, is DSGVTQTPKHLITATGQRVTLRCSPRSGDLSVYWYQQSLDQGLQFLIQYYNGEERAKGNILERFSAQQFPDLHSELNLSSLELGDSALYFCASSTGGGPAFFGQGTRLTVV.

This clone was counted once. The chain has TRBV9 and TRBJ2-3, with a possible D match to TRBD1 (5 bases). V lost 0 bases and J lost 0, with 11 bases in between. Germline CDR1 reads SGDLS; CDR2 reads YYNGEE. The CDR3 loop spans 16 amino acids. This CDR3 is CASSVDFTGSTDTQYF. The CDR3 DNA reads TGTGCCAGCAGCGTAGATTTCACAGGTAGCACAGATACGCAGTATTTT.

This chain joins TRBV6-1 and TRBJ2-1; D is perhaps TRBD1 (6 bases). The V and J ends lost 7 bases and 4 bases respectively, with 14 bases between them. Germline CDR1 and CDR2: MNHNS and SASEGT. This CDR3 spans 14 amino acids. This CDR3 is CASTPGTIYNEQFF. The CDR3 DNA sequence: TGTGCCAGCACTCCCGGGACAATATACAATGAGCAGTTCTTC.

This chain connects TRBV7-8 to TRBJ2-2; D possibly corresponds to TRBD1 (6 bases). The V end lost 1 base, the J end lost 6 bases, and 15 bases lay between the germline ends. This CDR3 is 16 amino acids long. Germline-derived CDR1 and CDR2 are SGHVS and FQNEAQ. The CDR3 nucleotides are TGTGCCAGCAGCTTAGATGGCAGGGGAGTCCCCGGGGAGCTGTTTTTT. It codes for CASSLDGRGVPGELFF.

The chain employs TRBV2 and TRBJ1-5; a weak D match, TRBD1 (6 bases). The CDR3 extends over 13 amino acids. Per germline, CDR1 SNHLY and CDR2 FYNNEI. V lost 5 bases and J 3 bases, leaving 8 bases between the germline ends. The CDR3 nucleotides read TGTGCCAGCAGTCGGACAGACAATCAGCCCCAGCATTTT. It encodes CASSRTDNQPQHF.

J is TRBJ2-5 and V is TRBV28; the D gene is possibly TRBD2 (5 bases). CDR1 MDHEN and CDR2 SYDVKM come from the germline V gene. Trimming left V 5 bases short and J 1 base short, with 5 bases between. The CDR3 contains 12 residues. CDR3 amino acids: CASSTSQETQYF. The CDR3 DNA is TGTGCCAGCAGTACTAGCCAAGAGACCCAGTACTTC.